The clone carrying this T cell receptor (beta chain) was seen at least ten times. This entry is derived from a study of CD8 T cells in ankylosing spondylitis. With V trimmed by 11 bases and J by 4 bases, 5 bases remained unmatched. The CDR3 runs 14 residues. The germline gives CDR1 LNHNV, CDR2 YYDKDF (reference sequence). TCRdb analysed the 5' RACE reads with MiXCR anew, one entry per CDR3 protein. The sample includes about 130,000 distinct CDR3 sequences, about 6.4% of them seen just once. V gene TRBV15 combines with J gene TRBJ2-3; 14 bases fit TRBD2. The origin of this receptor is a male donor with ankylosing spondylitis or in good health (not recorded which). The sequenced material came from blood, either unsorted or a sorted T cell fraction (not recorded which). CDR3 in amino acids: CAATSGRAPDTQYF. CDR3 DNA sequence: TGTGCCGCGACTAGCGGGAGGGCCCCAGATACGCAGTATTTT.